This T cell receptor beta chain was recovered during a study of cytomegalovirus exposure and HLA in healthy donors. Study-level findings and limits: TRBV6-2, TRBV6-3 and some other V segments were unresolvable in 87-base-pair reads.

PCR amplification relied on 60 Vbeta primers (plus 13 Jbeta primers). The method was immunoSEQ multiplex PCR; TCRdb's version includes in-frame clones alone and lacks a portion of them. The table has 59,000 or so clones, 85% seen once. Concerning this clone: Its matching antigen is unknown.

The CDR3 loop spans 13 amino acids. V dropped 5 bases and J dropped 4 bases, with 11 bases sitting between them. CDR1 is KGHSH, CDR2 LQKENI, per germline. Sequenced material: PBMCs. This receptor was obtained from a female donor in good health and CMV-seronegative. The rearrangement uses TRBV18 and TRBJ1-2; D perhaps matches TRBD1 (5 bases). This CDR3 is CASSKDRVYGYTF. The CDR3 nucleotides read TGTGCCAGCTCAAAAGACAGAGTCTATGGCTACACCTTC.